The clone carrying this TCR beta chain came up a few times. The sample's time point: pre-sensitization, week 0. The treatment here: therapeutic diphenylcyclopropenone sensitization with weekly scalp DPC. This entry belongs to a study of human T cells and chemical hapten exposure. TCRdb reprocessed the RACE reads via MiXCR and lists one record per CDR3 protein. The repertoire holds over 300,000 distinct CDR3 sequences, 4.5% to 5.5% seen once, with 2.5% to 3% in the top ten. The CDR3 is 15 residues long. V shed 5 bases, J shed 8 bases, and the junction held 13 bases outside the gene matches. The germline CDR1 and CDR2 sequences are SEHNR and FQNEAQ (reference sequence).

This receptor was obtained from a woman aged 45 to 65 with alopecia areata. Some clones in this sample may be carry-over from other donors' samples. This chain uses TRBV7-9 with TRBJ2-3; 7 bases map to TRBD2. Sequenced here: whole blood, sampled in connection with sensitization to the hapten diphenylcyclopropenone (DPC). CDR3 residues: CASSASGARQGTQYF. DNA of the CDR3: TGTGCCAGCAGCGCTAGCGGAGCACGGCAGGGTACGCAGTATTTT.